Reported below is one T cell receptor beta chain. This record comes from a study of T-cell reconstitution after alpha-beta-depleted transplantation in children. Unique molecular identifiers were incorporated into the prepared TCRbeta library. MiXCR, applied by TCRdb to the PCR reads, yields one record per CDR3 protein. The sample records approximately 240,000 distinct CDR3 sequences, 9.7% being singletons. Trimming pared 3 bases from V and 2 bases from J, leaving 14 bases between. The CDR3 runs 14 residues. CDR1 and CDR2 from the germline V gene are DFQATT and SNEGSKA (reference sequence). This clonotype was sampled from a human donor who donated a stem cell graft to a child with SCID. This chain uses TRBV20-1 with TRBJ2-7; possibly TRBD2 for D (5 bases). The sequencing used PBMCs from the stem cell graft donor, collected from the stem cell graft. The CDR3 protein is CSASYAGGTYEQYF. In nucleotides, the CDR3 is TGCAGTGCTAGCTACGCGGGTGGGACCTACGAGCAGTACTTC.